A selection of T cell receptor beta chains follows, all from one sample in a study of blood T cells in healthy people across ages. In TCRdb, the 5' RACE reads were re-called with MiXCR into one record per CDR3 protein. The table includes 800,000 or so distinct CDR3 sequences, about 42% detected once. Material: blood. All receptors derive from an elderly man in good health. Both conserved end residues are part of each CDR3. Each record gives: J gene, D gene, clone size, V gene, CDR3 protein, CDR3 DNA. A D gene is named only where the DNA matches it firmly. For some rows the clone size is stated as once, few or many, or as a class when expanded; others skip it.

TRBJ2-1	-	-	TRBV5-1	CASSPSGTLNVRQFF	TGCGCCAGCAGCCCCTCCGGGACACTTAATGTACGGCAGTTCTTC
TRBJ2-7	-	-	TRBV7-6	CASSLVPTTVQNEQYF	TGTGCCAGCAGCTTAGTACCAACGACAGTCCAGAATGAGCAGTACTTC
TRBJ2-7	TRBD2	few	TRBV7-2	CASSPPGTSGGEQYF	TGTGCCAGCAGCCCGCCCGGGACTAGCGGTGGTGAGCAGTACTTC
TRBJ2-7	-	-	TRBV28	CAIGRGVLYEQYF	TGTGCCATCGGCAGGGGGGTTCTGTACGAGCAGTACTTC
TRBJ2-1	TRBD2	once	TRBV7-8	CASSLKASGVRYNEQFF	TGTGCCAGCAGCTTAAAGGCTAGCGGAGTCCGATACAATGAGCAGTTCTTC
TRBJ2-1	-	many	TRBV5-1	CASSLREDFNEQFF	TGCGCCAGCAGCTTGAGGGAGGATTTCAATGAGCAGTTCTTC
TRBJ2-5	TRBD2	-	TRBV20-1	CSALSKRGLAGGTPQRAQYF	TGCAGTGCTTTATCCAAACGGGGACTAGCGGGCGGCACTCCCCAAAGGGCCCAGTACTTC
TRBJ1-6	-	-	TRBV12-3/TRBV12-4	CVSSLTGKNSPLHF	TGTGTCAGCAGTTTAACAGGAAAAAATTCACCCCTCCACTTT
TRBJ2-3	-	-	TRBV11-2	CASKRVARALDTQYF	TGTGCCAGCAAACGGGTGGCCAGGGCATTAGATACGCAGTATTTT
TRBJ2-3	TRBD2	-	TRBV15	CATSRDSGLATYTDTQYF	TGTGCCACCAGCAGAGATAGCGGGCTAGCCACTTACACAGATACGCAGTATTTT
TRBJ2-5	TRBD2	few	TRBV29-1	CSFTIASGGGETQYF	TGCAGCTTTACCATTGCTAGCGGGGGGGGAGAGACCCAGTACTTC
TRBJ2-1	-	few	TRBV30	CAWSPGRDNEQFF	TGTGCCTGGAGTCCGGGGAGAGACAATGAGCAGTTCTTC
TRBJ2-5	-	few	TRBV12-3/TRBV12-4	CASAKGSPIQETQYF	TGTGCCAGCGCGAAGGGGTCCCCAATACAAGAGACCCAGTACTTC
TRBJ2-7	TRBD1	once	TRBV27	CAGSRQGQGNYEQYF	TGTGCCGGCAGTCGCCAAGGACAGGGGAACTACGAGCAGTACTTC
TRBJ2-5	TRBD2	-	TRBV20-1	CSASYGTSGNQETQYF	TGCAGTGCTAGCTATGGGACTAGCGGGAACCAAGAGACCCAGTACTTC
TRBJ2-3	TRBD2	-	TRBV9	CASSVGGTSGLGGTQYF	TGTGCCAGCAGCGTAGGGGGGACTAGCGGGCTCGGAGGTACGCAGTATTTT
TRBJ2-7	-	-	TRBV7-2	CASSLGRGPKSSYNEQYF	TGTGCCAGCAGCTTAGGCCGAGGACCAAAAAGCTCCTACAATGAGCAGTACTTC
TRBJ2-5	-	few	TRBV3-1	CASSQVQQAGETQYF	TGTGCCAGCAGCCAAGTGCAACAAGCGGGAGAGACCCAGTACTTC
TRBJ2-5	-	few	TRBV2	CASSEAPRGQETQYF	TGTGCCAGCAGTGAAGCCCCCCGGGGACAAGAGACCCAGTACTTC
TRBJ2-7	TRBD1	many	TRBV27	CASSPTGGTAQYF	TGTGCCAGCAGTCCGACAGGGGGGACTGCGCAGTACTTC
TRBJ2-2	-	-	TRBV12-5	CASGQGTAGTGELFF	TGTGCTAGTGGTCAGGGAACAGCGGGCACCGGGGAGCTGTTTTTT
TRBJ2-3	-	-	TRBV18	CASSPSIRGTDTQYF	TGTGCCAGCTCACCATCCATACGGGGGACAGATACGCAGTATTTT
TRBJ1-2	-	few	TRBV12-3/TRBV12-4	CASSPGQNGGYTF	TGTGCCAGCAGCCCCGGGCAGAATGGAGGCTACACCTTC
TRBJ2-3	-	few	TRBV5-1	CASSLGTGLGTQYF	TGCGCCAGCAGCCTAGGGACTGGCTTGGGGACGCAGTATTTT
TRBJ2-7	-	-	TRBV6-6	CASTWGASGYEQYF	TGTGCCAGCACCTGGGGGGCCTCGGGCTACGAGCAGTACTTC
TRBJ1-4	TRBD1	few	TRBV7-9	CASTRGQGRTNEKLFF	TGTGCCAGCACTCGTGGACAGGGGCGAACTAATGAAAAACTGTTTTTT
TRBJ2-7	TRBD1	few	TRBV7-2	CASSLGTGLYNEQYF	TGTGCCAGCAGCTTAGGGACAGGGCTTTACAATGAGCAGTACTTC
TRBJ2-1	-	-	TRBV20-1	CSAYKTGTGSYNEQFF	TGCAGTGCCTACAAGACCGGGACGGGTTCCTACAATGAGCAGTTCTTC
TRBJ2-1	-	-	TRBV7-2	CASRSARGGEQFF	TGTGCCAGCAGATCGGCTCGTGGGGGTGAGCAGTTCTTC
TRBJ1-5	-	-	TRBV12-5	CASGPREGGWSNQPQHF	TGTGCTAGTGGTCCCCGGGAGGGAGGGTGGAGCAATCAGCCCCAGCATTTT
TRBJ1-4	-	-	TRBV30	CAWSKSTNEKLFF	TGTGCCTGGAGCAAATCAACTAATGAAAAACTGTTTTTT
TRBJ1-2	-	many	TRBV12-3/TRBV12-4	CASRKGGSDGYTF	TGTGCCAGCAGGAAGGGGGGATCGGATGGCTACACCTTC
TRBJ2-1	TRBD2	few	TRBV20-1	CSAPAGTSGSWGDEQFF	TGCAGTGCTCCGGCCGGGACTAGCGGGTCCTGGGGCGATGAGCAGTTCTTC
TRBJ2-1	TRBD2	-	TRBV7-2	CASSRLVGGYNEQFF	TGTGCCAGCAGTCGACTAGTGGGAGGGTACAATGAGCAGTTCTTC
TRBJ1-5	-	-	TRBV28	CASRGDGTPSDRPQHF	TGTGCCAGCAGGGGCGACGGGACACCGAGCGATCGGCCCCAGCATTTT
TRBJ2-7	-	-	TRBV4-2	CASSQEPAGGSSYEQYF	TGTGCCAGCAGCCAAGAGCCAGCGGGCGGCAGCTCCTACGAGCAGTACTTC
TRBJ2-5	-	-	TRBV9	CASSHRQFQETQYF	TGTGCCAGCAGCCACAGGCAGTTCCAAGAGACCCAGTACTTC
TRBJ2-5	-	-	TRBV29-1	CSVVGQQETQYF	TGCAGCGTTGTAGGCCAGCAAGAGACCCAGTACTTC
TRBJ2-7	-	many	TRBV6-5	CASSYSLRGYYEQYF	TGTGCCAGCAGTTACTCGCTCAGGGGTTACTACGAGCAGTACTTC
TRBJ2-7	TRBD2	few	TRBV5-5	CASSSLAGSSYEQYF	TGTGCCAGCAGCTCACTAGCGGGGAGCTCCTACGAGCAGTACTTC
TRBJ1-6	-	-	TRBV12-3/TRBV12-4	CASSSGLNSPLHF	TGTGCCAGCAGTTCCGGGCTAAATTCACCCCTCCACTTT
TRBJ2-3	TRBD2	-	TRBV20-1	CSARILAGATRDTQYF	TGCAGTGCTAGGATCCTAGCGGGGGCTACAAGGGATACGCAGTATTTT
TRBJ2-3	-	-	TRBV15	CATSRDMGSLSDTQYF	TGTGCCACCAGCAGAGATATGGGATCATTGTCAGATACGCAGTATTTT
TRBJ2-1	-	few	TRBV2	CASSERGFSYNEQFF	TGTGCCAGCAGTGAAAGGGGGTTCTCCTACAATGAGCAGTTCTTC